The 7 T cell receptor beta chains given below trace back to one sample, sequenced in a study of T cell clones after liver transplantation. Using immunoSEQ multiplex PCR, the repertoire was profiled, and TCRdb retains in-frame clones only, with some absent. The profile covers 55,000 to 75,000 clones, with around 70% appearing a single time and about 2.8% taken by the ten largest. Sequencing used CD4+ T cells from blood, obtained at the roughly 16-month timepoint. The receptor set was obtained from a human patient who received a liver transplant. The T cells may partly be graft donor cells.

This clone was seen once. The J gene is TRBJ2-7, the V gene TRBV28, with TRBD1 matching 11 bases. V dropped 4 bases and J dropped 2; count of bases not matched to a gene: 4. This CDR3 is 15 amino acids long. The germline gives CDR1 MDHEN, CDR2 SYDVKM. CDR3 in amino acids: CASSSPGQGAYEQYF. CDR3 coding DNA: TGTGCCAGCAGTTCACCGGGACAGGGGGCCTACGAGCAGTACTTC.

The rearrangement links TRBV6-5 to TRBJ1-5, with D unresolved. Trimming took 0 bases from V and 7 from J, leaving 7 bases between them. The CDR3 loop spans 13 amino acids. CDR1 MNHEY and CDR2 SVGAGI come from the germline V gene. This chain's CDR3 is CASSYSSGQPQHF. The CDR3 bases are TGTGCCAGCAGTTACTCATCGGGGCAGCCCCAGCATTTT.

The chain links TRBV2 to TRBJ2-1; TRBD2 matches at 10 bases. The CDR3 length is 17 residues. J lost 0 bases, V lost 4 bases, and 6 bases had no gene match. CDR1 is SNHLY and CDR2 is FYNNEI in the germline V gene. The CDR3, as DNA: TGTGCCAGCAGTGTTACTAGCGGGGAGATCTCCTACAATGAGCAGTTCTTC. Translated: CASSVTSGEISYNEQFF. Filled out from reference TRBV2 and TRBJ2-1, the complete variable domain reads EPEVTQTPSHQVTQMGQEVILRCVPISNHLYFYWYRQILGQKVEFLVSFYNNEISEKSEIFDDQFSVERPDGSNFTLKIRSTKLEDSAMYFCASSVTSGEISYNEQFFGPGTRLTVL.

The gene calls are TRBV9 and TRBJ2-3, with 14 bases lining up with TRBD2. The germline V gene has CDR1 SGDLS and CDR2 YYNGEE. The CDR3 is made up of 19 amino acids. The trim removed 3 bases at V and 1 base at J, leaving 10 bases unmatched. CDR3 nucleotides: TGTGCCAGCAGCGCTATCTCCGGGACTAGCGGGAGCGGCACAGATACGCAGTATTTT. Translation gives CASSAISGTSGSGTDTQYF.

In the case of this clone: A read error may explain this, as a much larger clone is one base away. The rearrangement joins TRBV7-2 to TRBJ1-2; no clear D. The V gene's germline CDR1 is SGHTA and CDR2 FQGNSA. V gave up 1 base and J gave up 3 bases, with 3 bases separating them. The CDR3 loop spans 12 amino acids. Here the CDR3 reads CASSLVDYGYTF. CDR3 sequence (DNA): TGTGCCAGCAGCTTAGTGGACTATGGCTACACCTTC.

J is TRBJ2-6 and V is TRBV19; D gene uncertain. The V and J ends lost 4 bases and 2 bases respectively, with 9 bases between them. This CDR3 has 15 amino acids. Per germline, CDR1 LNHDA and CDR2 SQIVND (reference sequence). The CDR3 here is CASSTHRAGANVLTF. For the CDR3, the DNA is TGTGCCAGTAGTACGCACAGAGCTGGGGCCAACGTCCTGACTTTC. Full variable domain (rest looked up from reference TRBV19 and TRBJ2-6): DGGITQSPKYLFRKEGQNVTLSCEQNLNHDAMYWYRQDPGQGLRLIYYSQIVNDFQKGDIAEGYSVSREKKESFPLTVTSAQKNPTAFYLCASSTHRAGANVLTFGAGSRLTVL.

The chain has TRBV29-1 and TRBJ2-5, with D perhaps TRBD2 (6 bases). This CDR3 comprises 13 residues. Germline V gene data show CDR1 as SQVTM and CDR2 as ANQGSEA. Trimming shortened V by 1 base and J by 3 bases, and 9 bases separated the two germline ends. In nucleotides, the CDR3 is TGCAGCGTTGAAGGCCGGGAGAAAGAGACCCAGTACTTC. This codes for CSVEGREKETQYF.